These 16 T cell receptor beta chains share one sample of origin, sequenced in a study of spatial heterogeneity in lung cancer. A single record per CDR3 protein comes from TCRdb applying MiXCR to the 5' RACE reads. The data show 2,000 to 2,500 distinct CDR3 sequences, approximately 6.3% seen once. This sample's time point: sample taken at primary tumor resection. The sequences come from normal lung tissue next to the tumor, collected at surgery. These receptors were collected from a male donor with early-stage non-small cell lung cancer.

By sample fraction, this clonotype is medium-sized. This sequence joins TRBV7-3 and TRBJ1-2, with TRBD1 as a possible D gene (5 bases). Germline V gene sequence: CDR1 SGHTA, CDR2 FQGTGA. With 1 base removed from V and 14 bases from J, the gap between germline ends came to 17 bases. This CDR3 contains 13 residues. The CDR3 spells CASSLNQGSVITF. The CDR3 DNA reads as TGTGCCAGCAGCTTAAATCAGGGTTCAGTAATTACCTTC.

The gene calls are TRBV15 and TRBJ2-1; 8 bases match TRBD1. Germline assignment: CDR1 LNHNV and CDR2 YYDKDF (reference sequence). The CDR3 is made up of 16 amino acids. Trimming cost V 3 bases and J 1 base; bases outside gene matches: 5. As DNA, the CDR3 is TGTGCCACCAGCAGGGGACAGGTCCGTTCCTACAATGAGCAGTTCTTC. Its translation is CATSRGQVRSYNEQFF.

The rearrangement links TRBV19 to TRBJ2-1; 7 positions agree with TRBD1. CDR3 length equals 13 residues. Germline CDR1 is LNHDA and CDR2 is SQIVND (reference sequence). V shed 10 bases, J shed 5 bases, and the junction held 8 bases outside the gene matches. The CDR3 DNA reads TGTGCCACAATGGGACAGATAAACAATGAGCAGTTCTTC. Protein product: CATMGQINNEQFF.

In its sample, this clonotype ranks as medium-sized. This chain uses TRBV20-1 with TRBJ2-6, with 9 bases identical to TRBD1. The junction had 5 bases not matched to a gene; V was cut back by 6 bases and J by 5 bases. This CDR3 is 14 amino acids long. Per the germline V gene, CDR1 is DFQATT and CDR2 is SNEGSKA (reference sequence). The CDR3 is CSAEDRGWANVLTF. CDR3 nucleotide sequence: TGCAGTGCGGAGGACAGGGGCTGGGCCAACGTCCTGACTTTC.

By its share, this clonotype is medium-sized (0.01 to 0.1%). The chain carries TRBV5-1 and TRBJ2-2; D perhaps matches TRBD1 (7 bases). This CDR3 is built from 16 residues. The germline gives CDR1 SGHRS, CDR2 YFSETQ. The ends were cut back, 3 bases at V and 3 bases at J, with 15 bases in the middle. The CDR3 bases are TGCGCCAGCAGCTCGATGCGGGACAGCTACACCGGGGAGCTGTTTTTT. As protein: CASSSMRDSYTGELFF.

About this clonotype: The junction does not match germline at one end; this may be a read error. The rearrangement uses TRBV15 and TRBJ2-2; 7 positions agree with TRBD1. CDR3 size: 16 residues. CDR1 is LNHNV, CDR2 YYDKDF, per germline (reference sequence). Here the CDR3 DNA reads TGTGTCACCAGCAGAGACAGGGCCAATCCAACCGGGGAGCTGTTTTTT. Its translation: CVTSRDRANPTGELFF.

By sample share, this clonotype is medium-sized (0.01 to 0.1%). The chain employs TRBV30 and TRBJ2-7, with 8 bases aligning to TRBD2. The CDR3 consists of 16 residues. Trimming cost V 2 bases and J 1 base; bases outside gene matches: 10. Germline values: CDR1 GTSNPN, CDR2 SVGIG (reference sequence). CDR3 coding DNA: TGTGCCTGGAGTTCCTTTCTAGCGGGCTATTCCTACGAGCAGTACTTC. Protein sequence: CAWSSFLAGYSYEQYF.

This clonotype is judged medium-sized. V usage is TRBV5-6 and J usage is TRBJ2-6, with 9 bases identical to TRBD1. This CDR3 region has 20 residues. V lost 4 bases and J lost 0; bases outside the gene matches: 14. Germline V CDR1 and CDR2: SGHDT, YYEEEE. The CDR3 DNA follows: TGTGCCAGCAGCGGTGGACAGGGGACACTAATACGCTCTGGGGCCAACGTCCTGACTTTC. Protein: CASSGGQGTLIRSGANVLTF.

This clonotype is medium-sized in the sample. The chain has TRBV7-9 and TRBJ2-3, with unresolved D. Germline V gene data show CDR1 as SEHNR and CDR2 as FQNEAQ (reference sequence). The CDR3 is made up of 13 amino acids. V lost 4 bases and J lost 0, with 5 bases in between. CDR3 DNA sequence: TGTGCCAGCAGCTACCTGAGCACAGATACGCAGTATTTT. Protein sequence: CASSYLSTDTQYF.

By its share, this clonotype is medium-sized (0.01 to 0.1%). The V and J genes are TRBV30 and TRBJ2-1, with D tentatively TRBD2 (5 bases). This CDR3 region has 12 residues. V lost 4 bases and J 9 bases, leaving 13 bases between the germline ends. Germline CDR1 GTSNPN, CDR2 SVGIG (reference sequence). CDR3: CAWTDSRAEQFF. CDR3 nucleotide sequence: TGTGCCTGGACGGACTCCCGGGCTGAGCAGTTCTTC.

By its share, this clonotype is medium-sized. The chain carries TRBV5-1 and TRBJ1-1, with 9 bases matching TRBD1. The CDR3 consists of 16 residues. Germline values: CDR1 SGHRS, CDR2 YFSETQ. V was pared by 6 bases and J by 4 bases, with 13 bases of the junction left unmatched. CDR3 residues: CASTLGTGFKGTEAFF. The DNA for the CDR3 is TGCGCCAGCACCCTGGGGACAGGGTTTAAGGGCACTGAAGCTTTCTTT. The full variable domain, with the rest looked up from reference TRBV5-1 and TRBJ1-1, is KAGVTQTPRYLIKTRGQQVTLSCSPISGHRSVSWYQQTPGQGLQFLFEYFSETQRNKGNFPGRFSGRQFSNSRSEMNVSTLELGDSALYLCASTLGTGFKGTEAFFGQGTRLTVV.

This clonotype was picked up many times. The chain is built from TRBV10-2 and TRBJ2-7; 8 positions match TRBD2. The V segment lost 4 bases and the J segment 6 bases; nucleotides outside the gene matches: 5. The CDR3 is made up of 13 amino acids. Germline-derived CDR1 and CDR2 are WSHSY and SAAADI. The CDR3 reads CASSGSGAFEQYF. As DNA, the CDR3 is TGCGCCAGCAGTGGTAGCGGGGCTTTCGAGCAGTACTTC.

This clonotype ranks as medium-sized. The chain recombines TRBV4-3 with TRBJ2-1; D perhaps matches TRBD1 (5 bases). This CDR3 has 16 amino acids. Trimming cost V 0 bases and J 4 bases, with 13 bases left between them. Germline CDR1 and CDR2: LGHNA and YSLEER. CDR3 protein: CASSQDGDSAYNEQFF. Here the CDR3 DNA reads TGCGCCAGCAGCCAAGATGGAGACAGCGCGTACAATGAGCAGTTCTTC.

This clonotype is medium-sized within its sample. The J gene is TRBJ2-1, the V gene TRBV24-1, with 8 bases lining up with TRBD2. Germline lookup yields CDR1 KGHDR and CDR2 SFDVKD. V was pared by 5 bases and J by 4 bases, with 6 bases of the junction left unmatched. There are 15 residues in the CDR3. The chain's CDR3 is CATSVGGRPYNEQFF. CDR3 DNA: TGTGCCACCAGTGTGGGCGGGAGGCCTTACAATGAGCAGTTCTTC.

This clonotype is large by share. The chain combines TRBV29-1 with TRBJ2-1, with no clear D. The CDR3 runs to 14 residues. CDR1 is SQVTM, CDR2 ANQGSEA, per germline. Trimming took 4 bases from V and 0 from J, leaving 10 bases between them. CDR3: CSVGQALSYNEQFF. DNA of the CDR3: TGCAGCGTTGGCCAGGCCCTCTCCTACAATGAGCAGTTCTTC.

Relative to its sample, this clonotype is medium-sized. V gene TRBV11-2 combines with J gene TRBJ2-2, with D hard to call. Looked up from germline, CDR1 is SGHAT and CDR2 is FQNNGV. This CDR3 comprises 13 residues. The V end lost 1 base, the J end lost 4 bases, and 4 bases lay between the germline ends. The CDR3 is CASSLVPTGELFF. The CDR3 nucleotides read TGTGCCAGCAGCTTAGTTCCCACCGGGGAGCTGTTTTTT.